This is a list of T cell receptor beta chains from one sample in a study of cytomegalovirus exposure and HLA in healthy donors. Some clones are missing from TCRdb's copy, which holds only in-frame ones; the method was immunoSEQ multiplex PCR. This table has approximately 160,000 clones, 84% appearing once. Sequencing was carried out using PBMCs. These receptors all come from a man younger than 45 in good health and CMV-seropositive. The CDR3 runs from the conserved cysteine through the conserved F or W. The D gene is left open where the match is weak. Clone size is given for some rows only: seen once, a few or many times, or a class if the clone is expanded.

- | TRBJ2-5 | TRBV29-1 | TRBD1 | TGCAGCGTTGAGGGACAGGTGCAATCGGAGACCCAGTACTTC | CSVEGQVQSETQYF
- | TRBJ2-7 | TRBV6-1 | - | TGTGCCAGCATCACCGGGACTTACAGCTCCTACGAGCAGTACTTC | CASITGTYSSYEQYF
- | TRBJ2-1 | TRBV7-9 | - | TGTGCCAGCAGCATTAGCGGATTCTCCTACAATGAGCAGTTCTTC | CASSISGFSYNEQFF
- | TRBJ1-6 | TRBV6-5 | - | TGTGCCAGCAAAAAACAACAGGGTGGGCCCCTCCACTTT | CASKKQQGGPLHF
- | TRBJ1-1 | TRBV5-6 | - | TGTGCCAGCAGCTTATCCTTGGCCCTGAACACTGAAGCTTTCTTT | CASSLSLALNTEAFF
- | TRBJ2-2 | TRBV6-4 | TRBD1 | TGTGCCAGCAGTGAGGGGACAGGGGCCGGGGAGCTGTTTTTT | CASSEGTGAGELFF
- | TRBJ1-2 | TRBV5-1 | - | TGCGCCAGCAGCTTGGGGGGCAGGCCCTCTAACTATGGCTACACCTTC | CASSLGGRPSNYGYTF
few | TRBJ2-7 | TRBV7-9 | - | TGTGCCAGCAGTTTTACCGGGTACGAGCAGTACTTC | CASSFTGYEQYF
- | TRBJ1-5 | TRBV6-5 | TRBD1 | TGTGCCAGCAGTTACGGGACAGGGTACAATCAGCCCCAGCATTTT | CASSYGTGYNQPQHF
- | TRBJ2-5 | TRBV28 | - | TGTGCCAGCAGTTTACAGGGGCCCCAAGAGACCCAGTACTTC | CASSLQGPQETQYF
- | TRBJ1-1 | TRBV4-1 | TRBD1 | TGCGCCAGCAGGGGAACCTACAGGGGTCGGCATAACACTGAAGCTTTCTTT | CASRGTYRGRHNTEAFF
- | TRBJ1-5 | TRBV28 | TRBD1 | TGTGCCAGCAGCCTTGACAGGGTTGATCAGCCCCAGCATTTT | CASSLDRVDQPQHF
- | TRBJ2-2 | TRBV2 | TRBD2 | TGTGCCAGCAGTGAGTCTAGCGGGAGGGCATTGGCCGGGGAGCTGTTTTTT | CASSESSGRALAGELFF
few | TRBJ2-2 | TRBV7-8 | - | TGTGCCAGCAGCCCCGGGACACCGGGGTCCGGGGAGCTGTTTTTT | CASSPGTPGSGELFF
- | TRBJ2-2 | TRBV2 | - | TGTGCCGGGGGGAGAACAGGCACCGGGGAGCTGTTTTTT | CAGGRTGTGELFF
- | TRBJ1-1 | TRBV27 | TRBD1 | TGTGCCAGCAGTCTCCCGGACAGGGCCTCAGAAGCTTTCTTT | CASSLPDRASEAFF
- | TRBJ1-2 | TRBV11-2 | - | TGTGCCAGCAGCTTAGGGACAGCCTATGGCTACACCTTC | CASSLGTAYGYTF
- | TRBJ2-3 | TRBV5-6 | - | TGTGCCAGCAGCTTGCTAGGGACAAATACGCAGTATTTT | CASSLLGTNTQYF
- | TRBJ2-1 | TRBV12-5 | - | TGTGCTAGTGCTCTGCGGGGGCCTGGTCTCTCCTCCTACAATGAGCAGTTCTTC | CASALRGPGLSSYNEQFF
once | TRBJ1-1 | TRBV6-1 | TRBD1 | TGTGCCAGCAGTATGACAGGGAAGGACACTGAAGCTTTCTTT | CASSMTGKDTEAFF
- | TRBJ1-2 | TRBV5-4 | TRBD1 | TGTGCCAGCAGCTCCGGGACAGCTCCCTATGGCTACACCTTC | CASSSGTAPYGYTF
once | TRBJ2-3 | TRBV7-6 | - | TGTGCCAGCAGCTTAGTCCCCGCAGATACGCAGTATTTT | CASSLVPADTQYF
- | TRBJ2-5 | TRBV10-1 | TRBD2 | TGCGCCAGCAGTGGTGGGCTAGCGGGAGGTCTTGGGGAGACCCAGTACTTC | CASSGGLAGGLGETQYF
- | TRBJ1-2 | TRBV7-6 | - | TGTGCCAGCAGCTTGGGGGCCGGGGTAGGCTACACCTTC | CASSLGAGVGYTF
- | TRBJ1-1 | TRBV5-4 | - | TGTGCCAGCAGCCCGAGTGCTCTGAACACTGAAGCTTTCTTT | CASSPSALNTEAFF
- | TRBJ1-4 | TRBV7-2 | TRBD1 | TGTGCCAGCAGCTGGACAGGGGGGAGTGAAAAACTGTTTTTT | CASSWTGGSEKLFF
- | TRBJ1-2 | TRBV28 | - | TGTGCCAGCAGTTTCCCGGCGGGGGCGTTAAATGGCTACACCTTC | CASSFPAGALNGYTF
- | TRBJ1-4 | TRBV6-1 | - | TGTGCCAGCAGTGAAGTCGCAGGGACTAATGAAAAACTGTTTTTT | CASSEVAGTNEKLFF
few | TRBJ2-5 | TRBV30 | TRBD1 | TGTGCCTGGGAGGGGACAGGGGTGGTGACCCAGTACTTC | CAWEGTGVVTQYF
- | TRBJ1-4 | TRBV5-6 | - | TGTGCCAGCAGCTCCCTACGACAGGATAATGAAAAACTGTTTTTT | CASSSLRQDNEKLFF
once | TRBJ1-5 | TRBV9 | - | TGTGCCAGCAGCTTAGCGGGAGGGGACCAGCCCCAGCATTTT | CASSLAGGDQPQHF
- | TRBJ2-7 | TRBV5-8 | TRBD1 | TGTGCCAGCAGCTCCACAGGGGGCCCCTACGAGCAGTACTTC | CASSSTGGPYEQYF
few | TRBJ1-5 | TRBV2 | TRBD1 | TGTGCCAGCCGGACAGGGGGCGATCGTCAGCCCCAGCATTTT | CASRTGGDRQPQHF
- | TRBJ2-1 | TRBV29-1 | TRBD1 | TGCAGCGTTTTGGGACAGGGGAGCTCCTACAATGAGCAGTTCTTC | CSVLGQGSSYNEQFF
- | TRBJ2-7 | TRBV9 | TRBD2 | TGTGCCAGCAGCGTAGGATCTAGCGGGGGGGCCTACGAGCAGTACTTC | CASSVGSSGGAYEQYF
- | TRBJ2-7 | TRBV5-1 | TRBD2 | TGCGCCAGCAGCGACGTGAGCGGGAGGGTCTCCTACGAGCAGTACTTC | CASSDVSGRVSYEQYF
- | TRBJ1-1 | TRBV9 | - | TGTGCCAGCAGCCCGACAGGTATGAACACTGAAGCTTTCTTT | CASSPTGMNTEAFF
- | TRBJ2-1 | TRBV5-1 | TRBD1 | TGCGCCAGCAGCTTGAACAGGGGGGATGAGCAGTTCTTC | CASSLNRGDEQFF
- | TRBJ2-3 | TRBV6-5 | TRBD2 | TGTGCCAGCAGTTACGGGGGACTACACCCCTCGGATACGCAGTATTTT | CASSYGGLHPSDTQYF
- | TRBJ1-6 | TRBV5-1 | - | TGCGCCAGCAGCTTGGACCAGAATAATTCACCCCTCCACTTT | CASSLDQNNSPLHF
- | TRBJ2-1 | TRBV9 | TRBD2 | TGTGCCAGCAGCGTAGGACTAGCGGGCTACAATGAGCAGTTCTTC | CASSVGLAGYNEQFF
- | TRBJ1-5 | TRBV10-3 | - | TGTGCCATCGGGGGCAGAGAGACCAGGCAGCCCCAGCATTTT | CAIGGRETRQPQHF
- | TRBJ2-7 | TRBV4-1 | TRBD1 | TGCGCCAGCAGCCAAGCCGGGACAGGGTCAAACGAGCAGTACTTC | CASSQAGTGSNEQYF
once | TRBJ1-2 | TRBV5-6 | - | TGTGCCAGCAGCTTGCAGGGGCGCCGCTATGGCTACACCTTC | CASSLQGRRYGYTF
- | TRBJ2-5 | TRBV27 | - | TGTGCCAGCAGTCTAACCCCTAGCGTTCGGGAGACCCAGTACTTC | CASSLTPSVRETQYF
- | TRBJ1-2 | TRBV5-1 | - | TGCGCCAGCAGCCCACCGACAGCCTCCTATGGCTACACCTTC | CASSPPTASYGYTF
- | TRBJ2-3 | TRBV28 | - | TGTGCCAGCAAGAGCCTCACAGATACGCAGTATTTT | CASKSLTDTQYF
- | TRBJ2-7 | TRBV9 | TRBD2 | TGTGCCAGCAGCTTCACTAGCGGGAGGGAAAACTACGAGCAGTACTTC | CASSFTSGRENYEQYF
- | TRBJ2-5 | TRBV6-5 | - | TGTGCCAGCAGTTACGGTGGGTTGGGAGGAGAGACCCAGTACTTC | CASSYGGLGGETQYF
- | TRBJ1-3 | TRBV7-2 | - | TGTGCCAGCAGCCCAGGTGTCTCTGGAAACACCATATATTTT | CASSPGVSGNTIYF
once | TRBJ1-5 | TRBV19 | - | TGTGCCAGTAGTTTACAGGATTATCAGCCCCAGCATTTT | CASSLQDYQPQHF
few | TRBJ2-2 | TRBV30 | TRBD2 | TGTGCCTGGAGTGATTTTCGACGGGGGGACACCGGGGAGCTGTTTTTT | CAWSDFRRGDTGELFF
- | TRBJ1-6 | TRBV11-3 | - | TGTGCCAGCAGCTTAGATCTAAGTTCACCCCTCCACTTT | CASSLDLSSPLHF
- | TRBJ2-3 | TRBV28 | TRBD2 | TGTGCCACCCTCAGCGGGGAGGTGGATACGCAGTATTTT | CATLSGEVDTQYF
- | TRBJ2-7 | TRBV6-1 | TRBD2 | TGTGCCAGCAGTGAAGATGCCGGGACTAGCTCCTACGAGCAGTACTTC | CASSEDAGTSSYEQYF
- | TRBJ2-7 | TRBV6-1 | TRBD1 | TGTGCCACCCTCCGGGACAGATCCTACGAGCAGTACTTC | CATLRDRSYEQYF
- | TRBJ1-2 | TRBV7-2 | TRBD1 | TGTGCCAGCAGCGAATCAGGGGGCTATGGCTACACCTTC | CASSESGGYGYTF
once | TRBJ2-7 | TRBV27 | - | TGTGCCAGCAGTTTAATCGGGGCGGGGGAGCAGTACTTC | CASSLIGAGEQYF
- | TRBJ2-7 | TRBV15 | - | TGTGCCACCAGCAGAGGAGGCACCTACGAGCAGTACTTC | CATSRGGTYEQYF
- | TRBJ2-1 | TRBV7-6 | - | TGTGCCAGCAGCGCCCCCTTTTTAGCGGCCTCCTACAATGAGCAGTTCTTC | CASSAPFLAASYNEQFF